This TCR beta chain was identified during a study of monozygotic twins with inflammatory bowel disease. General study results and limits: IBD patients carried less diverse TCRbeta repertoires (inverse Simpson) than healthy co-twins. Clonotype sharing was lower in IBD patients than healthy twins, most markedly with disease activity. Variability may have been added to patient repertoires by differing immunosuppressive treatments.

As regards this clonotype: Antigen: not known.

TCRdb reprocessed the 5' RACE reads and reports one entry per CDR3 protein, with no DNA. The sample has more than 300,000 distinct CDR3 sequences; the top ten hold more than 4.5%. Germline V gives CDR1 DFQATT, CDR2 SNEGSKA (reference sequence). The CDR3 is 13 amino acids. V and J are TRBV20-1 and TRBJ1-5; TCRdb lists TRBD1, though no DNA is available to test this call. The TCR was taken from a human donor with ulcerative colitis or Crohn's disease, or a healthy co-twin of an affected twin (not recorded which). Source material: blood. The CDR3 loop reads CSARMGGDQPQHF.